This TCR beta chain came from a study of OX40 agonist ivuxolimab in advanced cancers. Across the study: Hepatocellular carcinoma, melanoma, renal cell or head and neck cancer affected the dose-escalation patients.

Method: immunoSEQ multiplex PCR; TCRdb's copy keeps in-frame clones and lacks some. The sample lists more than 65,000 clones; 94% were seen once. Notes on the study in general: Some nonresponders additionally presented with little normalized T-cell clonal expansion.

This clone is medium-sized. The antigen remains unidentified. The germline V gene has CDR1 LNHDA and CDR2 SQIVND (reference sequence). The ends lost 4 bases at V and 4 bases at J; junction bases unmatched: 8. This CDR3 spans 15 amino acids. The cohort excluded patients with autoimmune disease history or systemic immunosuppression. The material was CD4+ or CD8+ T cells sorted from blood, obtained in a trial of the OX40 agonist ivuxolimab. The chain links TRBV19 to TRBJ1-2; 8 nucleotides agree with TRBD1. This TCR was sampled from an adult with an advanced solid tumor such as melanoma, head and neck, liver or kidney cancer. CDR3 nucleotides: TGTGCCAGTAGTACAGGACAGGGAACGGGCTATGGCTACACCTTC. It is translated as CASSTGQGTGYGYTF.